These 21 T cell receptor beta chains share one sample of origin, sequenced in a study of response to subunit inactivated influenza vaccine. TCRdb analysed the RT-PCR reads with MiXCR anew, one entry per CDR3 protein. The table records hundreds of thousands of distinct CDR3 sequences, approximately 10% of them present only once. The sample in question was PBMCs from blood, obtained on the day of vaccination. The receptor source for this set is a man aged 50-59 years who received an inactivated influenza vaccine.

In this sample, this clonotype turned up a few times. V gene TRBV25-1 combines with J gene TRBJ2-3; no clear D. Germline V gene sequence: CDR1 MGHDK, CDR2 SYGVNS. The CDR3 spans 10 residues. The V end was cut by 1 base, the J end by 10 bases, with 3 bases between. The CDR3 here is CASSEFPQYF. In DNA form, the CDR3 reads TGTGCCAGCAGTGAATTCCCGCAGTATTTT.

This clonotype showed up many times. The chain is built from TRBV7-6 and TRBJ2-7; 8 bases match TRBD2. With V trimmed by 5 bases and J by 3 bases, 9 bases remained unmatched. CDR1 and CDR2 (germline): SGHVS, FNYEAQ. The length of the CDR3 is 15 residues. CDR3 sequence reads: CASSNGLAQVYEQYF. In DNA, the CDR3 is TGTGCCAGCAGCAACGGACTAGCCCAAGTCTACGAGCAGTACTTC.

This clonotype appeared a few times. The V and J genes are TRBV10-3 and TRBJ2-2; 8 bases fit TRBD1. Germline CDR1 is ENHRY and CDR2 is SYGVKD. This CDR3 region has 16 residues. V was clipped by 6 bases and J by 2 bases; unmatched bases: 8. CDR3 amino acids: CAISQRGTGNTGELFF. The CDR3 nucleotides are TGTGCCATCAGCCAAAGGGGGACAGGAAACACCGGGGAGCTGTTTTTT.

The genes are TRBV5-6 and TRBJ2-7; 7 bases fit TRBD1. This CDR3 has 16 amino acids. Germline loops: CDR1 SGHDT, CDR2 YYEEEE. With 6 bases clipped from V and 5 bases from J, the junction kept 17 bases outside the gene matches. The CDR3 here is CASNSTKRTGIDEQYF. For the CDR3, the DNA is TGTGCCAGCAACTCGACTAAAAGGACAGGCATCGACGAGCAGTACTTC.

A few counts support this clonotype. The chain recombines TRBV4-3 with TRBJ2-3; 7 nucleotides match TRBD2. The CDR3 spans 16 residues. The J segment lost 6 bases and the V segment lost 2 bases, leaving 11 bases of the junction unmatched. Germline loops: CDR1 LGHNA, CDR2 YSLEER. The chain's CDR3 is CASSQRGRGSGDTQYF. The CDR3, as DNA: TGCGCCAGCAGCCAAAGAGGACGCGGGAGCGGGGATACGCAGTATTTT.

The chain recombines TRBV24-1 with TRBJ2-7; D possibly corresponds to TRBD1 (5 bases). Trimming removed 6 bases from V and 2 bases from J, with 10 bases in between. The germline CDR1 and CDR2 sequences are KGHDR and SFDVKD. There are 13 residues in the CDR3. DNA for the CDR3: TGTGCCACCAGTCTTTCAGGGACCTACGAGCAGTACTTC. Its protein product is CATSLSGTYEQYF.

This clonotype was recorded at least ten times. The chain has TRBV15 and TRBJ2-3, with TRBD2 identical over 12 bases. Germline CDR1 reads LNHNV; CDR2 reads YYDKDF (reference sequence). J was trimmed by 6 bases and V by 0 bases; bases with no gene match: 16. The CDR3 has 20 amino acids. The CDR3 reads CATSRDPRTSGGLPLDTQYF. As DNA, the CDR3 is TGTGCCACCAGCAGAGATCCGCGAACTAGCGGGGGGCTGCCCCTGGATACGCAGTATTTT. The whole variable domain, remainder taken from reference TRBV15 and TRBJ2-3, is DAMVIQNPRYQVTQFGKPVTLSCSQTLNHNVMYWYQQKSSQAPKLLFHYYDKDFNNEADTPDNFQSRRPNTSFCFLDIRSPGLGDTAMYLCATSRDPRTSGGLPLDTQYFGPGTRLTVL.

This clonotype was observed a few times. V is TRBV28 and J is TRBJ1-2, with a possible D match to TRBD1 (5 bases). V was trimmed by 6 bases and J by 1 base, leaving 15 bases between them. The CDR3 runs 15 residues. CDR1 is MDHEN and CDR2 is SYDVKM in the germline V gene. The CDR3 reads CASRRGSSRNYGYTF. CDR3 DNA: TGTGCCAGCAGGAGGGGAAGCTCCCGTAACTATGGCTACACCTTC.

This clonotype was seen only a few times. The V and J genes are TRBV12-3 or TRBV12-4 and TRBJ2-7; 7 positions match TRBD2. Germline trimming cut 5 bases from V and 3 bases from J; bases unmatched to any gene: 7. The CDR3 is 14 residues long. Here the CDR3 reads CASSKSGTNYEQYF. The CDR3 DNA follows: TGTGCCAGCAGTAAGAGCGGGACCAACTACGAGCAGTACTTC.

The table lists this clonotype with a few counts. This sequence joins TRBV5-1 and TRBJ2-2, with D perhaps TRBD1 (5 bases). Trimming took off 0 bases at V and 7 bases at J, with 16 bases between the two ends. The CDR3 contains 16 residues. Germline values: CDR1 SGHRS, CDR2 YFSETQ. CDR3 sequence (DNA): TGCGCCAGCAGCTTGGCCCAGGGAAAGTTTGACGGGGAGCTGTTTTTT. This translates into CASSLAQGKFDGELFF.

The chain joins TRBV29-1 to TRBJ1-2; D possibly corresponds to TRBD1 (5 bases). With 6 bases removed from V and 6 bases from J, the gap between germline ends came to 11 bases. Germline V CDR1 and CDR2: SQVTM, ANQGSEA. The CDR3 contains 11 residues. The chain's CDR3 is CSVGGSDGYTF. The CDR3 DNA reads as TGCAGCGTGGGGGGTTCAGATGGCTACACCTTC.

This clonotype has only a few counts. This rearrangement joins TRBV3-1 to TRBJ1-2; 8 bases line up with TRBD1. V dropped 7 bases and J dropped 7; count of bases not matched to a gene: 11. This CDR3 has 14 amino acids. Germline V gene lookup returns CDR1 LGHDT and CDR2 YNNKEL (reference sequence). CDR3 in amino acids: CASMGTGRYIGYTF. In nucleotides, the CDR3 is TGTGCCAGCATGGGGACAGGCCGCTACATTGGCTACACCTTC.

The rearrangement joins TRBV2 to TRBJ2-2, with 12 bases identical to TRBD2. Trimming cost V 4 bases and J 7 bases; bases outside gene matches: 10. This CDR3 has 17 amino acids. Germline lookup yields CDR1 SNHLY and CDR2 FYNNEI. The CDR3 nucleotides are TGTGCCAGCAGTGCCCTAGCGGGAGGGCCGATTGGCGGGGAGCTGTTTTTT. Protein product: CASSALAGGPIGGELFF.

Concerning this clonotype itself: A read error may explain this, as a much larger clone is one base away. The DNA of the CDR3 is TGTGCCAGCAGCATGACACAGGGAGCAGCCTACGAGCAGTACTTC. Protein: CASSMTQGAAYEQYF. The chain has TRBV7-6 and TRBJ2-7; weak D call: TRBD1 (6 bases). V was clipped by 5 bases and J by 2 bases, with 16 bases between them. CDR1 is SGHVS and CDR2 is FNYEAQ in the germline V gene. The CDR3 contains 15 residues.

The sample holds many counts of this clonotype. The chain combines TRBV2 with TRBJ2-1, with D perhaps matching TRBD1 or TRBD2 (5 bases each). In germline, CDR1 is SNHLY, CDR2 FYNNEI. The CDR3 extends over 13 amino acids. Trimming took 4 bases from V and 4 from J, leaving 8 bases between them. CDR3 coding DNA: TGTGCCAGCAGTGTCGGGGCGTACAATGAGCAGTTCTTC. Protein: CASSVGAYNEQFF.

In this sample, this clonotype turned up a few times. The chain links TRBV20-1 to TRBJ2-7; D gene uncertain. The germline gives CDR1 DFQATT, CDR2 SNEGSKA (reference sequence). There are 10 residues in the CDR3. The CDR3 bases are TGCGGAGCAGAGACCTACGAGCAGTACTTC. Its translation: CGAETYEQYF.

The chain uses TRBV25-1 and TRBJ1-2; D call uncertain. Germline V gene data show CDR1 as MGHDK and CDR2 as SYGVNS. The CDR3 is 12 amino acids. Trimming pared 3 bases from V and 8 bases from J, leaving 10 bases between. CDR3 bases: TGTGCCAGCAGTGACCCGGGATCGGGCTACACCTTC. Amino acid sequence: CASSDPGSGYTF.

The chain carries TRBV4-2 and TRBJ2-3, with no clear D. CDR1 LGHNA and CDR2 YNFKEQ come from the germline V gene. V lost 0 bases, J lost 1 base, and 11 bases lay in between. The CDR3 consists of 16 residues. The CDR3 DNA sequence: TGTGCCAGCAGCCAAGATCTTGGCTGGGGCACAGATACGCAGTATTTT. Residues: CASSQDLGWGTDTQYF.

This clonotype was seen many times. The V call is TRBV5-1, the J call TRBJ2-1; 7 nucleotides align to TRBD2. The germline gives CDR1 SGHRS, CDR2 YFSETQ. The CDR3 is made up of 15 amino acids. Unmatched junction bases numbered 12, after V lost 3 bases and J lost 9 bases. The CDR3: CASSSSGGGLSEQFF. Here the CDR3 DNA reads TGCGCCAGCAGCTCGTCTGGCGGGGGTTTAAGTGAGCAGTTCTTC.

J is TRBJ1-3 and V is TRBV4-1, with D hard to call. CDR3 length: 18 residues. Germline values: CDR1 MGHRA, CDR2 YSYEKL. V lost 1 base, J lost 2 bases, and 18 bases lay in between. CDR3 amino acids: CASSQGHPDRPPGNTIYF. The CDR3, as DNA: TGCGCCAGCAGCCAAGGACACCCAGACCGACCTCCTGGAAACACCATATATTTT.

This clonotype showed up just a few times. The CDR3 DNA follows: TGTGCCAGCAGCTTAGTCCCGGCGGGAGGACCAGATACGCAGTATTTT. It yields the protein CASSLVPAGGPDTQYF. The rearrangement joins TRBV7-2 to TRBJ2-3; 8 bases are shared with TRBD2. CDR3 length: 16 residues. V gave up 1 base and J gave up 4 bases; unmatched junction bases: 7. Germline assignment: CDR1 SGHTA and CDR2 FQGNSA.